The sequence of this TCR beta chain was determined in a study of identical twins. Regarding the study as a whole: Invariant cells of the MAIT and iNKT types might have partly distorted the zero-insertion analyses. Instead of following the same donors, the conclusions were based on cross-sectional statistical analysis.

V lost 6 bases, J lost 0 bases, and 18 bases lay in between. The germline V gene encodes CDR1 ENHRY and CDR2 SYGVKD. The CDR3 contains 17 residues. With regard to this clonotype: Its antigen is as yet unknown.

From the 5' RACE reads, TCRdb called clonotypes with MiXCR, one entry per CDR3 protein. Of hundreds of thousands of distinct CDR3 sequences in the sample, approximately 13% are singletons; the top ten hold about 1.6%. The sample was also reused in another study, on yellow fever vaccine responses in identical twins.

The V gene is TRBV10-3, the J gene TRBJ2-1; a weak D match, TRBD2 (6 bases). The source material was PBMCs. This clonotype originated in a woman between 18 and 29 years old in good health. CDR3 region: CAISGVTRDSSYNEQFF. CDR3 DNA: TGTGCCATCAGCGGAGTTACGCGGGATAGCTCCTACAATGAGCAGTTCTTC.